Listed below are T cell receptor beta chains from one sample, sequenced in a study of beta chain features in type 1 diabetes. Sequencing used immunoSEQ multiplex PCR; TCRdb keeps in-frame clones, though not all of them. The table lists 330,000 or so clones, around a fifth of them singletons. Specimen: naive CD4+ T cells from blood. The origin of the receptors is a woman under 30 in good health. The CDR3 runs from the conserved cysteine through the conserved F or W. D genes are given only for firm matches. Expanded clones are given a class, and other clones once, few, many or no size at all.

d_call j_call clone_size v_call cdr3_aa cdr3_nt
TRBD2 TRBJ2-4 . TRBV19 CASRRGAAKNIQYF TGTGCCAGCCGGCGGGGGGCAGCCAAAAACATTCAGTACTTC
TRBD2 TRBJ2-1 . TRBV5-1 CASSSILAGGLNEQFF TGCGCCAGCAGCTCGATCCTAGCGGGGGGGCTAAATGAGCAGTTCTTC
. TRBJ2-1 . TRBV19 CASNKYNEQFF TGTGCCAGTAACAAGTACAATGAGCAGTTCTTC
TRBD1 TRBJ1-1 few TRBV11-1 CASSPTGQGFGTEAFF TGTGCCAGCAGCCCAACAGGACAGGGTTTTGGCACTGAAGCTTTCTTT
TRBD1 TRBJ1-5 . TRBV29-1 CSVETGGGQPQHF TGCAGCGTTGAAACAGGGGGAGGTCAGCCCCAGCATTTT
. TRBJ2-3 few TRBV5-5 CASSAGADTQYF TGTGCCAGCAGCGCAGGGGCAGATACGCAGTATTTT
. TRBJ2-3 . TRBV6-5 CASSTYRVSDTQYF TGTGCCAGCAGTACATACAGGGTTTCAGATACGCAGTATTTT
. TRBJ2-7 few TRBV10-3 CAIRPGTQGEQYF TGTGCCATCAGGCCCGGGACACAGGGAGAGCAGTACTTC
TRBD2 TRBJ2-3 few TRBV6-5 CASSYRGSGDVDTQYF TGTGCCAGCAGTTATCGAGGTAGCGGGGACGTCGATACGCAGTATTTT
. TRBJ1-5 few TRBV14 CASSQGDMVNQPQHF TGTGCCAGCAGCCAAGGGGACATGGTTAATCAGCCCCAGCATTTT
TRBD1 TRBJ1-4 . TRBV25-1 CASSGTFTGVGEKLFF TGTGCCAGCAGTGGTACCTTTACAGGGGTAGGGGAAAAACTGTTTTTT
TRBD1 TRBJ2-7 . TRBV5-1 CASSLSGQGYEQYF TGCGCCAGCAGCCTCTCGGGACAGGGATACGAGCAGTACTTC
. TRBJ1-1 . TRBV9 CASSIGGSRELSEAFF TGTGCCAGCAGCATAGGGGGATCCAGGGAATTATCTGAAGCTTTCTTT
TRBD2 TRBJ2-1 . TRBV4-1 CASSQDRASGTFSYNEQFF TGCGCCAGCAGCCAAGATCGGGCTAGCGGGACCTTCTCCTACAATGAGCAGTTCTTC
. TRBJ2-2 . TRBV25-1 CASTPPVTGELFF TGTGCCTCCACCCCCCCGGTTACCGGGGAGCTGTTTTTT
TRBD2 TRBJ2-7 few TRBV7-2 CASSLGLAGTEQYF TGTGCCAGCAGCTTAGGGCTAGCGGGTACCGAGCAGTACTTC
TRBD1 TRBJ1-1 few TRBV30 CACRDRGVEAFF TGTGCCTGCAGGGACAGGGGCGTTGAAGCTTTCTTT
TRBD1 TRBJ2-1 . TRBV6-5 CATKGANYNEQFF TGTGCCACCAAGGGGGCGAACTACAATGAGCAGTTCTTC
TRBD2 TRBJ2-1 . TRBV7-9 CASSPSGGPNEQFF TGTGCCAGCAGCCCTAGCGGGGGGCCCAATGAGCAGTTCTTC
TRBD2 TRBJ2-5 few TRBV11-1 CASSSGLAEETQYF TGTGCCAGCAGCTCGGGACTAGCGGAAGAGACCCAGTACTTC
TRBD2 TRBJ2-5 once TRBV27 CASSPQTGLAGGHNQYF TGTGCCAGCAGTCCCCAAACTGGACTAGCGGGAGGACATAACCAGTACTTC
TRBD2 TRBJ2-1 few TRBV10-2 CASRVAGGGNEQFF TGCGCCAGCAGAGTAGCGGGAGGAGGAAATGAGCAGTTCTTC
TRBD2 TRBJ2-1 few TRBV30 CAWSALAGRNEQFF TGTGCCTGGAGTGCCCTAGCGGGACGTAATGAGCAGTTCTTC
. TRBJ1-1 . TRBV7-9 CASSKQENTEAFF TGTGCCAGCAGCAAACAGGAGAACACTGAAGCTTTCTTT
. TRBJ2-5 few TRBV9 CASSARPGAGETQYF TGTGCCAGCAGTGCACGTCCAGGGGCTGGGGAGACCCAGTACTTC
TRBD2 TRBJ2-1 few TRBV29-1 CSVALAGGPRDEQFF TGCAGCGTTGCACTAGCGGGAGGGCCAAGGGATGAGCAGTTCTTC
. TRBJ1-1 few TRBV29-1 CSVERMGLRGNTEAFF TGCAGCGTTGAACGGATGGGGTTAAGGGGGAACACTGAAGCTTTCTTT
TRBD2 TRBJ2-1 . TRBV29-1 CSVETSGRAKFF TGCAGCGTTGAAACTAGCGGGAGGGCCAAGTTCTTC
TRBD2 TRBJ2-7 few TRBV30 CAWSARGVAGVYEQYF TGTGCCTGGAGTGCCCGGGGGGTAGCGGGAGTGTACGAGCAGTACTTC
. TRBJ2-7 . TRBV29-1 CSVGSGAGALYEQYF TGCAGCGTTGGAAGCGGGGCAGGGGCTCTCTACGAGCAGTACTTC
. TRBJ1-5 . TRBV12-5 CASGLGSGVNQPQHF TGTGCTAGTGGCCTAGGATCAGGGGTGAATCAGCCCCAGCATTTT
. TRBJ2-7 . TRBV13 CASSLYLEVTLYEQYF TGTGCCAGCAGCTTATATCTGGAGGTGACGCTCTACGAGCAGTACTTC
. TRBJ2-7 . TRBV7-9 CASSLARASYEQYF TGTGCCAGCAGCTTAGCCAGGGCCTCCTACGAGCAGTACTTC
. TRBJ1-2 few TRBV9 CASSVASGDRGYTF TGTGCCAGCAGCGTAGCTTCAGGGGATCGTGGCTACACCTTC
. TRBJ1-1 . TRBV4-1 CASSQRRGFGATEAFF TGCGCCAGCAGCCAAAGGAGGGGATTTGGAGCCACTGAAGCTTTCTTT
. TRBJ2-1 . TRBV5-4 CASSRGGDEQFF TGTGCCAGCAGCCGAGGAGGGGATGAGCAGTTCTTC
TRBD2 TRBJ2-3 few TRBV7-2 CASSPGAGADTQYF TGTGCCAGCAGCCCCGGGGCGGGGGCAGATACGCAGTATTTT
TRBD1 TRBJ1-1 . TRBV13 CASSLAGQGFLTEAFF TGTGCCAGCAGCCTTGCAGGACAGGGCTTTCTAACTGAAGCTTTCTTT
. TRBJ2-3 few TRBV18 CASSRLLADTQYF TGTGCCAGCTCGCGTCTACTAGCAGATACGCAGTATTTT
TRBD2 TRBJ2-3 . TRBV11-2 CASSLTLAGGTDTQYF TGTGCCAGCAGCTTAACTCTAGCGGGGGGAACAGATACGCAGTATTTT
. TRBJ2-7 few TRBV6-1 CASSILAGTTYEQYF TGTGCCAGCAGTATCCTCGCAGGGACAACCTACGAGCAGTACTTC
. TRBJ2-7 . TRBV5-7 CASSFDHSTYEQYF TGTGCCAGCAGCTTTGATCACAGCACCTACGAGCAGTACTTC
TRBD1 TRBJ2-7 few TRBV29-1 CSVEGQGAFNEQYF TGCAGCGTGGAGGGACAGGGGGCTTTCAACGAGCAGTACTTC
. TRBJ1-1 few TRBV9 CASSATAKNTEAFF TGTGCCAGCAGCGCCACAGCTAAGAACACTGAAGCTTTCTTT
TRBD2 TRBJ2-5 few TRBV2 CASSERRGRGEETQYF TGTGCCAGCAGTGAAAGGCGCGGGAGAGGGGAAGAGACCCAGTACTTC
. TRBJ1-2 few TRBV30 CAWAGTVNYGYTF TGTGCCTGGGCAGGGACTGTCAACTATGGCTACACCTTC